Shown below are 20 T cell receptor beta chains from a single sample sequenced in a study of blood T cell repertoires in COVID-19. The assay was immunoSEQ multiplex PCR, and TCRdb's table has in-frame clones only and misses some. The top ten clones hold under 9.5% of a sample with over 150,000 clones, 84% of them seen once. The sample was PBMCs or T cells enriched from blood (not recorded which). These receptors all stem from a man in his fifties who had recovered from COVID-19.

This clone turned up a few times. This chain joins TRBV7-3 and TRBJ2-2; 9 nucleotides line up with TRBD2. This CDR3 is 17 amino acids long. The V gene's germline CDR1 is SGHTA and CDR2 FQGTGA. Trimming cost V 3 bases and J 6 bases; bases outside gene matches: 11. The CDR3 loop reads CASSLGLAGNLAGELFF. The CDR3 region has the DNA TGTGCCAGCAGCTTGGGGCTAGCGGGGAACCTTGCCGGGGAGCTGTTTTTT.

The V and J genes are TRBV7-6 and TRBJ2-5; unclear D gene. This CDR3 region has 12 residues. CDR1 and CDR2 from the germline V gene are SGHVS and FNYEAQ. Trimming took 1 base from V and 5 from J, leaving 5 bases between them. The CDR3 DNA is TGTGCCAGCAGCTTAGTACAGGAGACCCAGTACTTC. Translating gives CASSLVQETQYF.

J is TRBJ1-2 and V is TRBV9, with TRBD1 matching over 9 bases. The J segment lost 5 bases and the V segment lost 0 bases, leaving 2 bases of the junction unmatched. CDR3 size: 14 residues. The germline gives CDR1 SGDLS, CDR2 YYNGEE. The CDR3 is CASSVGTGEYGYTF. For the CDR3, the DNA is TGTGCCAGCAGCGTAGGGACAGGGGAGTATGGCTACACCTTC. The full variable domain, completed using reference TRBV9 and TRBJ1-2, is DSGVTQTPKHLITATGQRVTLRCSPRSGDLSVYWYQQSLDQGLQFLIQYYNGEERAKGNILERFSAQQFPDLHSELNLSSLELGDSALYFCASSVGTGEYGYTFGSGTRLTVV.

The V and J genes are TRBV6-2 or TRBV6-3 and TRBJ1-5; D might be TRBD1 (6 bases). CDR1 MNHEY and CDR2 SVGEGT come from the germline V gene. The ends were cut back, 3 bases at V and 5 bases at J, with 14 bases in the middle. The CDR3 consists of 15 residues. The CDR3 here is CASSYLVSGDQPQHF. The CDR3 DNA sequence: TGTGCCAGCAGTTATCTGGTGTCAGGGGATCAGCCCCAGCATTTT.

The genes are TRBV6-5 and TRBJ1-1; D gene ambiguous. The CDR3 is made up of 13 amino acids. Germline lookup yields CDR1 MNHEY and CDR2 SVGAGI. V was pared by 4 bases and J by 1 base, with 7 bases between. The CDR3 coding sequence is TGTGCCAGCAGTTGGCTAGGGAACACTGAAGCTTTCTTT. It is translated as CASSWLGNTEAFF.

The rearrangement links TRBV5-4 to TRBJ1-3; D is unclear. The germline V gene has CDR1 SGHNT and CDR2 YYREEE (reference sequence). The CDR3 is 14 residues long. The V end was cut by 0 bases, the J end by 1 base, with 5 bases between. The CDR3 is CASSLDRSGNTIYF. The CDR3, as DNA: TGTGCCAGCAGCTTGGACAGATCTGGAAACACCATATATTTT.

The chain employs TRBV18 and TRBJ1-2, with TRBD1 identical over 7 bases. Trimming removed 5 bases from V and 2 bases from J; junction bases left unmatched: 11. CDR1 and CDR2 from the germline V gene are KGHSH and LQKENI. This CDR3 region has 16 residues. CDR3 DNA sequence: TGTGCCAGCTCAGTTGGGGCACAGGGGACGAACTATGGCTACACCTTC. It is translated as CASSVGAQGTNYGYTF.

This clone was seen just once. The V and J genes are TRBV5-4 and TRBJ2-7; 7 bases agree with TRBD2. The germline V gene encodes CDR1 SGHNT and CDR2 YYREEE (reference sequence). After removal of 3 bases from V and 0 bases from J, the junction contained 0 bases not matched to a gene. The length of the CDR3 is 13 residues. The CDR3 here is CASSWGGSYEQYF. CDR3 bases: TGTGCCAGCAGCTGGGGGGGCTCCTACGAGCAGTACTTC. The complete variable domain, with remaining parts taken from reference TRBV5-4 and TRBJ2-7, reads ETGVTQSPTHLIKTRGQQVTLRCSSQSGHNTVSWYQQALGQGPQFIFQYYREEENGRGNFPPRFSGLQFPNYSSELNVNALELDDSALYLCASSWGGSYEQYFGPGTRLTVT.

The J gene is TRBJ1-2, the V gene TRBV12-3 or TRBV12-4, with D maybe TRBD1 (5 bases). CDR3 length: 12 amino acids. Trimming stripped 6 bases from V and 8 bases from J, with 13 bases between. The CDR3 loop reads CASSQDIGGYTF. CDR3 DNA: TGTGCCAGCAGCCAGGACATCGGAGGCTACACCTTC.

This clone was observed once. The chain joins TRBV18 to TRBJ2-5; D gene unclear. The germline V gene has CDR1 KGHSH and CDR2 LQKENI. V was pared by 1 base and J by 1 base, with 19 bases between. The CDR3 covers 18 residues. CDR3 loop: CASSPRSKKLDSQETQYF. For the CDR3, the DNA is TGTGCCAGCTCACCACGATCAAAGAAACTCGATTCCCAAGAGACCCAGTACTTC.

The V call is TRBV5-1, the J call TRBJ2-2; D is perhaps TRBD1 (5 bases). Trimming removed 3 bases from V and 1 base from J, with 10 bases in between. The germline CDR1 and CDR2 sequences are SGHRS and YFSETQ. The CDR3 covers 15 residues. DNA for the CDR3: TGCGCCAGCAGCTCGCGACAGAAGAACACCGGGGAGCTGTTTTTT. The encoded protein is CASSSRQKNTGELFF.

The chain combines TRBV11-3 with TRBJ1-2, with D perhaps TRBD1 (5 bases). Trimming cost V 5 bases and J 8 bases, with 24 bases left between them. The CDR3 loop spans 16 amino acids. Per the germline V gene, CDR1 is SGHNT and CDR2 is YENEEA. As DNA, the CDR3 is TGTGCCAGCAGCCAATCGCGGGGGGAGGGATCCACGGGCTACACCTTC. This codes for CASSQSRGEGSTGYTF.

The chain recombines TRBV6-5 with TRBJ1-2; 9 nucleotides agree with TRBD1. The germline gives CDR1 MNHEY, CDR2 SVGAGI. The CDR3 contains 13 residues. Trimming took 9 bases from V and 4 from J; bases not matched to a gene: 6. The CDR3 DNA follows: TGTGCCAGTCGACAGGGGGGAGGCTATGGCTACACCTTC. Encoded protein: CASRQGGGYGYTF.

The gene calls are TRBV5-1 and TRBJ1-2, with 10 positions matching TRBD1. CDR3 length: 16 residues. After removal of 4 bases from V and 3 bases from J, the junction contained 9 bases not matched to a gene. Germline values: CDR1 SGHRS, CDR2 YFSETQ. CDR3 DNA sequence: TGCGCCAGCAGCGCCCCGCCCGGGACAGGGGACTATGGCTACACCTTC. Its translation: CASSAPPGTGDYGYTF.

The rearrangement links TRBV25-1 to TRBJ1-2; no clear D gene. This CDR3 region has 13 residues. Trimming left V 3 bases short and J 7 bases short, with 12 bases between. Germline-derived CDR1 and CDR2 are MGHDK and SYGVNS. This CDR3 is CASSERGGFGYTF. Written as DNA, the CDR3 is TGTGCCAGCAGTGAGAGAGGCGGATTTGGCTACACCTTC.

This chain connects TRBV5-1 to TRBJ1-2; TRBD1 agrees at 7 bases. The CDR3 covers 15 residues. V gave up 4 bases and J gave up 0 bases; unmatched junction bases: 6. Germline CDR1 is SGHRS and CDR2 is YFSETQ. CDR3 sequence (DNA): TGCGCCAGCAGCCCCGGACAGGCTACTAACTATGGCTACACCTTC. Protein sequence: CASSPGQATNYGYTF.

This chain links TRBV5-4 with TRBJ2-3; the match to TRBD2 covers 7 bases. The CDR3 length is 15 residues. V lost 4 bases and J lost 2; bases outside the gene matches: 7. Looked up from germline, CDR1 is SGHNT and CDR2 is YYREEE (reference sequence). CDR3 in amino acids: CASSTGLDFTDTQYF. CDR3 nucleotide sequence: TGTGCCAGCAGCACCGGACTAGACTTCACAGATACGCAGTATTTT.

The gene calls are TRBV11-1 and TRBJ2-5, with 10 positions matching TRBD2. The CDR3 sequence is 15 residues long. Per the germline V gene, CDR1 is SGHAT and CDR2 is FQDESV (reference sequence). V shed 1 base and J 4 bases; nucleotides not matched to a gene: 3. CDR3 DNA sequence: TGTGCCAGCAGCTTAGGGACTAGCGGTCGAGAGACCCAGTACTTC. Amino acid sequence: CASSLGTSGRETQYF.

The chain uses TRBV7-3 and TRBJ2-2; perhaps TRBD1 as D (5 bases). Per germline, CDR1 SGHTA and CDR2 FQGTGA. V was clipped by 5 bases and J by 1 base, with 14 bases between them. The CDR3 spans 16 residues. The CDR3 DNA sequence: TGTGCCAGCAGCCTGGCCCCAGGGATGAACACCGGGGAGCTGTTTTTT. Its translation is CASSLAPGMNTGELFF. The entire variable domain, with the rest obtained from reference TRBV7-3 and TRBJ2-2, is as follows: GAGVSQTPSNKVTEKGKYVELRCDPISGHTALYWYRQSLGQGPEFLIYFQGTGAADDSGLPNDRFFAVRPEGSVSTLKIQRTERGDSAVYLCASSLAPGMNTGELFFGEGSRLTVL.

The CDR3 sequence is CATPGTPGGYTF. CDR3 coding DNA: TGCGCCACCCCCGGGACACCGGGTGGCTACACCTTC. The J gene is TRBJ1-2, the V gene TRBV10-1, with TRBD1 as a possible D gene (6 bases). Looked up from germline, CDR1 is WNHNN and CDR2 is SYGVQD (reference sequence). Trimming took off 10 bases at V and 7 bases at J, with 16 bases between the two ends. The CDR3 runs 12 residues.